The T cell receptor (beta chain) described here comes from a study of T cell responses to AZD1222 COVID-19 vaccine. Study results and limitations: A rise in Spike-specific TCR breadth and depth followed two AZD1222 doses. Repertoire collection took place solely once the T cell response had peaked.

Sequenced by immunoSEQ multiplex PCR; TCRdb stores in-frame clones only, minus some. The sample lists 140,000 to 150,000 clones, approximately 78% occurring once. Worth noting for this clone: Antigen unknown.

Sequencing used peripheral blood, obtained on day 0 of MenACWY control vaccination. The sequence was obtained from an adult in good health.

CDR3 nucleotides: TGTGCCAGCGCCGTTGGGGGTATAGACACCATATATTTT. It yields the protein CASAVGGIDTIYF. The J gene is TRBJ1-3, the V gene TRBV7-8, with a possible D match to TRBD1 (5 bases). Germline-derived CDR1 and CDR2 are SGHVS and FQNEAQ. Trimming stripped 8 bases from V and 8 bases from J, with 16 bases between. The CDR3 covers 13 residues.